These 27 T cell receptor beta chains originate from one sample sequenced in a study of blood T cell repertoires in COVID-19. TCRdb's copy holds only in-frame clones and misses some; the assay was immunoSEQ multiplex PCR. Here the sample spans more than 95,000 clones, about 91% being singletons. Material: peripheral blood. The source of these receptors is a human donor in a cohort sampled during active COVID-19.

This chain connects TRBV7-3 to TRBJ2-7, with D possibly matching TRBD2 (5 bases). V dropped 1 base and J dropped 0 bases, with 16 bases sitting between them. CDR3 length: 17 amino acids. Germline V gene data show CDR1 as SGHTA and CDR2 as FQGTGA. This CDR3 reads CASSLSTGGQSSYEQYF. CDR3 sequence (DNA): TGTGCCAGCAGCTTAAGCACCGGCGGGCAGAGCTCCTACGAGCAGTACTTC.

The genes are TRBV4-3 and TRBJ1-6; unclear D gene. The CDR3 runs 13 residues. Germline assignment: CDR1 LGHNA and CDR2 YSLEER. V lost 4 bases, J lost 8 bases, and 9 bases lay in between. This CDR3 is CASSPRGDSPLHF. Here the CDR3 DNA reads TGCGCCAGCAGCCCCCGGGGTGATTCACCCCTCCACTTT.

The chain couples TRBV7-2 to TRBJ2-1; 7 nucleotides match TRBD1. The CDR3 is 17 amino acids. Looked up from germline, CDR1 is SGHTA and CDR2 is FQGNSA. The J segment lost 7 bases and the V segment lost 1 base, leaving 13 bases of the junction unmatched. DNA of the CDR3: TGTGCCAGCAGCTTAGATTTTGTAGGGGGCTACGAGAATGAGCAGTTCTTC. This sequence encodes CASSLDFVGGYENEQFF.

The V call is TRBV13, the J call TRBJ1-2; 9 nucleotides line up with TRBD1. V trimming: 5 bases; J trimming: 5 bases; junction bases outside the gene matches: 6. Germline V lookup: CDR1 PRHDT, CDR2 FYEKMQ (reference sequence). This CDR3 contains 14 residues. As DNA, the CDR3 is TGTGCCAGCAGCCAAGGGACAGGGAATTATGGCTACACCTTC. The encoded protein is CASSQGTGNYGYTF.

The CDR3 region has the DNA TGTGCCTGGGGGACAGGGGTTCGCTACAATGAGCAGTTCTTC. Translating gives CAWGTGVRYNEQFF. V is TRBV30 and J is TRBJ2-1, with 10 bases fitting TRBD1. Per germline, CDR1 GTSNPN and CDR2 SVGIG (reference sequence). The CDR3 consists of 14 residues. Losses at the gene ends were 5 bases for V and 3 bases for J; bases not matched to a gene: 4.

This clone was seen a handful of times. The chain couples TRBV9 to TRBJ2-1; weak D call: TRBD1 (6 bases). V was cut by 4 bases and J by 2 bases, with 13 bases left in between. CDR1 is SGDLS, CDR2 YYNGEE, per germline. The length of the CDR3 is 15 residues. The CDR3 is CASSPTGSTYNEQFF. For the CDR3, the DNA is TGTGCCAGCAGCCCTACAGGGTCCACCTACAATGAGCAGTTCTTC.

The chain is built from TRBV27 and TRBJ1-2; 10 bases are a match to TRBD1. After removal of 5 bases from V and 8 bases from J, the junction contained 14 bases not matched to a gene. The CDR3 length is 16 residues. Germline V gene sequence: CDR1 MNHEY, CDR2 SMNVEV (reference sequence). CDR3 sequence (DNA): TGTGCCAGCAGTACCGGGACAGGGGTAATCGTAGACGGCTACACCTTC. It specifies CASSTGTGVIVDGYTF.

The V and J genes are TRBV24-1 and TRBJ2-1; TRBD2 matches 8 bases. Germline V gives CDR1 KGHDR, CDR2 SFDVKD. The length of the CDR3 is 16 residues. J gave up 6 bases and V 3 bases, and 9 bases lay outside the gene matches. The CDR3 DNA sequence: TGTGCCACCAGTGATGGAGCGGGAGTTCCCACCAATGAGCAGTTCTTC. Protein product: CATSDGAGVPTNEQFF.

V is TRBV7-9 and J is TRBJ2-7; TRBD2 matches 7 bases. Germline loops: CDR1 SEHNR, CDR2 FQNEAQ (reference sequence). Losses at the gene ends were 3 bases for V and 3 bases for J; bases not matched to a gene: 8. The CDR3 covers 15 residues. This chain's CDR3 is CASSFSPSGIYEQYF. CDR3 DNA sequence: TGTGCCAGCAGCTTCTCTCCCAGCGGGATCTACGAGCAGTACTTC.

V gene TRBV30 combines with J gene TRBJ1-2; D not certain. The CDR3 totals 14 residues. The V end lost 0 bases, the J end lost 0 bases, and 8 bases lay between the germline ends. Germline CDR1 is GTSNPN and CDR2 is SVGIG (reference sequence). DNA of the CDR3: TGTGCCTGGAGTGTACGGGAAGCTAACTATGGCTACACCTTC. Translation gives CAWSVREANYGYTF.

Concerning this clone itself: A junction boundary mismatches the germline segment, possibly from a read error. The V call is TRBV7-9, the J call TRBJ2-2; 7 bases fit TRBD1. Germline assignment: CDR1 SEHNR and CDR2 FQNEAQ (reference sequence). CDR3 size: 18 residues. The CDR3 sequence: CASSLPRVRGTEHRGAVF. The CDR3 region has the DNA TGTGCCAGCAGCCTCCCTAGAGTTAGGGGGACAGAACACCGGGGAGCTGTTTTT.

This rearrangement joins TRBV11-2 to TRBJ1-4; 8 bases are a match to TRBD1. CDR1 is SGHAT, CDR2 FQNNGV, per germline. J lost 8 bases, V lost 4 bases, and 9 bases had no gene match. The CDR3 loop spans 15 amino acids. The DNA of the CDR3 is TGTGCCAGCAGCTCCCTAGAGACAGGGGACGAAAAACTGTTTTTT. Encoded protein: CASSSLETGDEKLFF. Filled out from reference TRBV11-2 and TRBJ1-4, the complete variable domain reads EAGVAQSPRYKIIEKRQSVAFWCNPISGHATLYWYQQILGQGPKLLIQFQNNGVVDDSQLPKDRFSAERLKGVDSTLKIQPAKLEDSAVYLCASSSLETGDEKLFFGSGTQLSVL.

This clone has only one observation. The rearrangement links TRBV18 to TRBJ2-5; 8 bases line up with TRBD1. CDR1 and CDR2 from the germline V gene are KGHSH and LQKENI. The CDR3 has 15 residues. The trim removed 6 bases at V and 4 bases at J, leaving 10 bases unmatched. CDR3 region: CASSTAPGGGETQYF. CDR3 in DNA: TGTGCCAGCTCTACAGCCCCAGGGGGCGGAGAGACCCAGTACTTC. Looking up the rest from reference TRBV18 and TRBJ2-5 gives the full variable domain: NAGVMQNPRHLVRRRGQEARLRCSPMKGHSHVYWYRQLPEEGLKFMVYLQKENIIDESGMPKERFSAEFPKEGPSILRIQQVVRGDSAAYFCASSTAPGGGETQYFGPGTRLLVL.

CDR3 nucleotide sequence: TGTGCCAGCAGTTCCTTTGTGGGAGGGCCTGGGGAGCAGTACTTC. This gives the protein CASSSFVGGPGEQYF. The chain links TRBV27 to TRBJ2-7, with TRBD2 identical over 7 bases. CDR3 length equals 15 residues. Germline V CDR1 and CDR2: MNHEY, SMNVEV (reference sequence). With 4 bases clipped from V and 7 bases from J, the junction kept 13 bases outside the gene matches.

CDR3 DNA sequence: TGTGCCAGCAGCCCCCCCGTACTTTTCTACGAGCAGTACTTC. This translates into CASSPPVLFYEQYF. The chain is built from TRBV7-8 and TRBJ2-7; D remains unclear. The V and J ends lost 5 bases and 3 bases respectively, with 14 bases between them. CDR3 size: 14 residues. Germline CDR1 reads SGHVS; CDR2 reads FQNEAQ.

The chain couples TRBV9 to TRBJ1-1, with D unclear. The V end lost 4 bases, the J end lost 3 bases, and 13 bases lay between the germline ends. Per the germline V gene, CDR1 is SGDLS and CDR2 is YYNGEE. The CDR3 has 14 residues. The CDR3 here is CASSLDPGDTEAFF. In DNA form, the CDR3 reads TGTGCCAGCAGCCTTGACCCCGGGGACACTGAAGCTTTCTTT.

V and J are TRBV28 and TRBJ1-5, with 7 nucleotides matching TRBD1. V dropped 5 bases and J dropped 6; count of bases not matched to a gene: 10. The CDR3 consists of 15 residues. The germline V gene has CDR1 MDHEN and CDR2 SYDVKM. The CDR3 DNA reads as TGTGCCAGCAGTCCCGGGCCGGCAGGGGGTCAGCCCCAGCATTTT. It yields the protein CASSPGPAGGQPQHF.

The rearrangement uses TRBV4-3 and TRBJ2-7; 8 bases match TRBD1. This CDR3 comprises 15 residues. Germline V CDR1 and CDR2: LGHNA, YSLEER. The J segment lost 3 bases and the V segment lost 0 bases, leaving 4 bases of the junction unmatched. CDR3 DNA sequence: TGCGCCAGCAGCCAAGACCCCGGGACAGGCTACGAGCAGTACTTC. Translated, it gives CASSQDPGTGYEQYF.

This chain links TRBV6-6 with TRBJ2-1; 8 bases are a match to TRBD2. CDR3 size: 15 residues. V shed 2 bases and J 4 bases; nucleotides not matched to a gene: 4. Germline CDR1 reads MNHNY; CDR2 reads SVGAGI (reference sequence). CDR3 protein: CASSYRGGLYNEQFF. As DNA, the CDR3 is TGTGCCAGCAGTTACCGCGGGGGGTTATACAATGAGCAGTTCTTC.

The genes are TRBV2 and TRBJ1-1; the match to TRBD1 covers 7 bases. The CDR3 spans 14 residues. V shed 7 bases and J 2 bases; nucleotides not matched to a gene: 7. Per germline, CDR1 SNHLY and CDR2 FYNNEI. CDR3 sequence reads: CASTPGGPNTEAFF. The CDR3 DNA is TGTGCCAGCACTCCAGGGGGACCAAACACTGAAGCTTTCTTT.

V usage is TRBV4-2 and J usage is TRBJ2-3; possible D gene TRBD2, 6 bases. The CDR3 spans 18 residues. Germline V lookup: CDR1 LGHNA, CDR2 YNFKEQ. V was shortened by 0 bases and J by 8 bases, with 24 bases between the two germline ends. This CDR3 is CASSQDPIGDAGRGTQYF. CDR3 DNA sequence: TGTGCCAGCAGCCAAGATCCCATCGGTGACGCCGGGCGGGGTACGCAGTATTTT.

V is TRBV27 and J is TRBJ1-2, with 7 bases identical to TRBD1. The CDR3 has 13 residues. Per germline, CDR1 MNHEY and CDR2 SMNVEV (reference sequence). The V and J ends lost 6 bases and 1 base, in that order; junction bases with no gene match: 2. CDR3 DNA: TGTGCCAGCAGGGGACAGATTAACTATGGCTACACCTTC. Its protein is CASRGQINYGYTF.

This clone has just one count. This chain uses TRBV19 with TRBJ2-1, with 9 bases identical to TRBD1. The CDR3 consists of 14 residues. The germline CDR1 and CDR2 sequences are LNHDA and SQIVND (reference sequence). With V trimmed by 7 bases and J by 7 bases, 8 bases remained unmatched. The CDR3 sequence: CASNTQGALNEQFF. The CDR3 region has the DNA TGTGCCAGTAACACACAGGGGGCGCTTAATGAGCAGTTCTTC.

The rearrangement joins TRBV4-1 to TRBJ1-3, with 7 bases identical to TRBD1. This CDR3 has 17 amino acids. The germline V gene encodes CDR1 MGHRA and CDR2 YSYEKL. Germline trimming cut 1 base from V and 2 bases from J; bases unmatched to any gene: 8. Written as DNA, the CDR3 is TGCGCCAGCAGCCAAGGTCGTTCAGGGGGTCCTGGAAACACCATATATTTT. Protein sequence: CASSQGRSGGPGNTIYF.

This clone showed up just once. The CDR3 protein is CASRTGASGVNEQFF. The CDR3, as DNA: TGTGCCAGCAGGACCGGGGCTAGCGGGGTTAATGAGCAGTTCTTC. The V gene is TRBV13, the J gene TRBJ2-1; 9 bases fit TRBD2. V dropped 6 bases and J dropped 7; count of bases not matched to a gene: 10. Germline CDR1 is PRHDT and CDR2 is FYEKMQ (reference sequence). The CDR3 is 15 amino acids.

The chain has TRBV28 and TRBJ2-2; a possible D gene is TRBD1 (6 bases). V dropped 6 bases and J dropped 7 bases, with 15 bases sitting between them. This CDR3 comprises 14 residues. From germline, CDR1 is MDHEN and CDR2 SYDVKM. The chain's CDR3 is CASRRTGYIGELFF. Written as DNA, the CDR3 is TGTGCCAGCAGGAGAACAGGGTACATCGGGGAGCTGTTTTTT.

The chain has TRBV5-6 and TRBJ1-3; D is unclear. Per the germline V gene, CDR1 is SGHDT and CDR2 is YYEEEE. This CDR3 spans 12 amino acids. The V and J ends lost 1 base and 6 bases respectively, with 5 bases between them. CDR3 region: CASSLKQNTIYF. DNA of the CDR3: TGTGCCAGCAGCTTGAAGCAAAACACCATATATTTT.